Described below is a single T cell receptor beta chain sequence and its context. Its target is unknown. At one end the junction does not follow the germline gene, possibly because of a read error. The template used for profiling TCR beta VDJ and CDR3 was genomic DNA. TCRdb ran MiXCR on the reads and lists one entry per CDR3 protein. The table lists hundreds of thousands of distinct CDR3 sequences, roughly 64% of them singletons. These data belong to a study of CD8+CD57+ T cells in acquired aplastic anemia. Study-level background: Quantities of DNA derived from sorted CD4+ and CD8+ cells averaged around 3.2 ug. Healthy donors gave 11 million or so reads on average for CD4+ cells. Points from the study as a whole: Comparison of patients with controls identified about 27 shared CD8+ CDR3 sequences.

The CDR3 sequence is 17 residues long. Germline loops: CDR1 LNHDA, CDR2 SQIVND (reference sequence). Sample: sorted CD4+, CD8+, or CD8+CD57+ T cells (not recorded which) from PBMCs. This chain links TRBV19 with TRBJ1-2, with unresolved D. The receptor was derived from a human donor in good health, serving as a control. The CDR3 sequence is CASRQPGSRTQYYGPAF. Here the CDR3 DNA reads TGTGCCAGTAGGCAACCGGGGTCTAGGACCCAGTACTACGGGCCAGCCTTC.